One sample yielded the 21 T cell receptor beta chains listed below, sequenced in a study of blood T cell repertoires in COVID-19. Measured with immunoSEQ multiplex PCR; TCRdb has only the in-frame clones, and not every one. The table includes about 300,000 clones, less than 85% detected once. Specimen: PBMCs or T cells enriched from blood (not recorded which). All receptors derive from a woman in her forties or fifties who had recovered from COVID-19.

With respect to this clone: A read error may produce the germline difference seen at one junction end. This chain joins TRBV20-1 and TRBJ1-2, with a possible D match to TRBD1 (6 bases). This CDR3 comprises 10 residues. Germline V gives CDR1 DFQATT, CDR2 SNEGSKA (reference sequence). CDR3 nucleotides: TGCAGTGCCAGGGACAATGGTTACACCTTC. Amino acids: CSARDNGYTF.

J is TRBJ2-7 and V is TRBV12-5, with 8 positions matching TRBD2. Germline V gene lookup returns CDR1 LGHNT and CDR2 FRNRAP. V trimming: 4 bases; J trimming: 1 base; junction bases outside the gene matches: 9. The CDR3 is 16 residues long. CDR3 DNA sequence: TGTGCTAGTGGTTCGACCCAAGCGGGAGATTCCTACGAGCAGTACTTC. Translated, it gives CASGSTQAGDSYEQYF.

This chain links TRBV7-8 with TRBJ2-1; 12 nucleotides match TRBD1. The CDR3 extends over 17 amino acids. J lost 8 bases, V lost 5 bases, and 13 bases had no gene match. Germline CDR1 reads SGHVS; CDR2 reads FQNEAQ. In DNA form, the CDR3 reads TGTGCCAGCAGCCCCCGAACTGCGGGACAGGGGGCCTATGAGCAGTTCTTC. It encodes CASSPRTAGQGAYEQFF.

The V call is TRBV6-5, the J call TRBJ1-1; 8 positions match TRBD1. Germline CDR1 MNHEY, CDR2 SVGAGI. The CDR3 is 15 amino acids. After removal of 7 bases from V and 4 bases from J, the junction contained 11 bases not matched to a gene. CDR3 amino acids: CASTATGDLATEAFF. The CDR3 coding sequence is TGTGCCAGCACCGCGACAGGGGACCTGGCCACTGAAGCTTTCTTT.

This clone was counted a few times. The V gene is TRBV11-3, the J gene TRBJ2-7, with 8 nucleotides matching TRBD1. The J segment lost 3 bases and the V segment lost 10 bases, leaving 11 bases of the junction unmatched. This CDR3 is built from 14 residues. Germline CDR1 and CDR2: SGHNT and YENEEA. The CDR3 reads CAKTQGASLYEQYF. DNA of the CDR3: TGTGCCAAAACCCAGGGGGCAAGCCTCTACGAGCAGTACTTC.

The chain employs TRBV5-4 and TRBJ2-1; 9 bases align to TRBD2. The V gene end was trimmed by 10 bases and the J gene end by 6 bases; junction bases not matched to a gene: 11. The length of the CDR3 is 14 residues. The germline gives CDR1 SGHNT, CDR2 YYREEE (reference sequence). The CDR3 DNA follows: TGTGCCCCCGGGAGGGGCGGGAGGGTCAATGAGCAGTTCTTC. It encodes CAPGRGGRVNEQFF.

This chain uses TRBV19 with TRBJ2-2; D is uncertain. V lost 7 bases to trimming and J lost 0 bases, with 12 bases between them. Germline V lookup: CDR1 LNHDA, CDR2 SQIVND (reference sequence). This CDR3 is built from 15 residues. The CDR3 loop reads CASKRGDANTGELFF. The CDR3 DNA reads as TGTGCCAGTAAAAGAGGAGACGCGAACACCGGGGAGCTGTTTTTT.

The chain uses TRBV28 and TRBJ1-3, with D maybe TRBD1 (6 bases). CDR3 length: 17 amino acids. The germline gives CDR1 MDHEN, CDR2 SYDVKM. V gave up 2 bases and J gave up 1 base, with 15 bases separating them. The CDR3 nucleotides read TGTGCCAGCAGTTTACCCCCCGGGACAAATTCTGGAAACACCATATATTTT. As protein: CASSLPPGTNSGNTIYF.

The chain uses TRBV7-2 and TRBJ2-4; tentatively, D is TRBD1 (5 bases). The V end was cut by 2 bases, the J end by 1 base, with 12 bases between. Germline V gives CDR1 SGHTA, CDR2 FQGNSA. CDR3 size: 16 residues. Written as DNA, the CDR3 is TGTGCCAGCAGCTTATTAGGGGTAGGGGCCAAAAACATTCAGTACTTC. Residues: CASSLLGVGAKNIQYF.

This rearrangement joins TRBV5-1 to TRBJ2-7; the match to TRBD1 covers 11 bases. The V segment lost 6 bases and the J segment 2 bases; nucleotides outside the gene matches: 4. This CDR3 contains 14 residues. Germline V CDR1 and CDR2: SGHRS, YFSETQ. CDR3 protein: CASTGTGGAYEQYF. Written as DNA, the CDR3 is TGCGCCAGCACCGGGACAGGGGGGGCCTACGAGCAGTACTTC.

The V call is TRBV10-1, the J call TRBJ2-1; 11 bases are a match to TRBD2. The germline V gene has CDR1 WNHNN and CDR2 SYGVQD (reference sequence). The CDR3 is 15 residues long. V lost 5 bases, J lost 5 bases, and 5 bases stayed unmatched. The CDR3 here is CASSPASGGNNEQFF. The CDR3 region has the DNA TGCGCCAGCAGTCCGGCTAGCGGGGGGAACAATGAGCAGTTCTTC.

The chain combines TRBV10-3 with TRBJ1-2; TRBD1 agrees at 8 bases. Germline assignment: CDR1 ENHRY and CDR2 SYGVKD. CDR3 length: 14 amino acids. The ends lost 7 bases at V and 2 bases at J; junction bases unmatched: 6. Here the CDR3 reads CAIKMTGDNYGYTF. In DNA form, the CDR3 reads TGTGCCATCAAAATGACAGGGGACAACTATGGCTACACCTTC.

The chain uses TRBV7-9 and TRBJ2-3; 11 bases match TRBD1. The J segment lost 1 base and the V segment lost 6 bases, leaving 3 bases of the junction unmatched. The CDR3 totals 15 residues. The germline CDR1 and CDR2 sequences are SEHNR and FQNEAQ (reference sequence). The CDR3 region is CASRWDRGGTDTQYF. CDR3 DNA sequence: TGTGCCAGCAGGTGGGACAGGGGGGGCACAGATACGCAGTATTTT. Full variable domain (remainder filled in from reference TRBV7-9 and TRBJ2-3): DTGVSQNPRHKITKRGQNVTFRCDPISEHNRLYWYRQTLGQGPEFLTYFQNEAQLEKSRLLSDRFSAERPKGSFSTLEIQRTEQGDSAMYLCASRWDRGGTDTQYFGPGTRLTVL.

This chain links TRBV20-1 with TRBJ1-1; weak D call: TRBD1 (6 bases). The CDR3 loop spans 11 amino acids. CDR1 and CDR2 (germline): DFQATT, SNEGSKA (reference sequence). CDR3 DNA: TGCAGGGCGGACAGCCCCACTGAAGCTTTCTTT. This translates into CRADSPTEAFF.

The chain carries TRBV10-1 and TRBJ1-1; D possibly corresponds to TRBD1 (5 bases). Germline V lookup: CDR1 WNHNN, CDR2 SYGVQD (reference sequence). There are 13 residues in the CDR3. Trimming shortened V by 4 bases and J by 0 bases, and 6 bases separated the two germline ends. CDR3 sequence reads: CASSGQLNTEAFF. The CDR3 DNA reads TGCGCCAGCAGTGGACAGCTGAACACTGAAGCTTTCTTT.

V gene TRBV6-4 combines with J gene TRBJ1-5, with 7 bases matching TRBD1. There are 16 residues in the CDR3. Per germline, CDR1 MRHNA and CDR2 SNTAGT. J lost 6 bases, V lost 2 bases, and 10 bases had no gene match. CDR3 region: CASSDPGQPGSQPQHF. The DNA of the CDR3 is TGTGCCAGCAGTGACCCGGGACAGCCAGGATCTCAGCCCCAGCATTTT.

CDR3: CASSLVGLAGAYNEQFF. In nucleotides, the CDR3 is TGTGCCAGCAGCCTCGTGGGACTAGCGGGGGCCTACAATGAGCAGTTCTTC. The chain employs TRBV7-8 and TRBJ2-1; 14 bases align to TRBD2. CDR1 and CDR2 (germline): SGHVS, FQNEAQ. J lost 2 bases, V lost 5 bases, and 5 bases had no gene match. The CDR3 is 17 amino acids. Together with reference TRBV7-8 and TRBJ2-1, the CDR3 gives the full variable domain: GAGVSQSPRYKVAKRGQDVALRCDPISGHVSLFWYQQALGQGPEFLTYFQNEAQLDKSGLPSDRFFAERPEGSVSTLKIQRTQQEDSAVYLCASSLVGLAGAYNEQFFGPGTRLTVL.

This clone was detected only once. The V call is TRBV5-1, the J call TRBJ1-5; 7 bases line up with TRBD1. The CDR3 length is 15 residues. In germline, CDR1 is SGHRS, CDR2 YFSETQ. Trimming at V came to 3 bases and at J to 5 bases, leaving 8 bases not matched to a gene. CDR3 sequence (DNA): TGCGCCAGCAGCTCTACAGGGCAGGGGGATCAGCCCCAGCATTTT. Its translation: CASSSTGQGDQPQHF.

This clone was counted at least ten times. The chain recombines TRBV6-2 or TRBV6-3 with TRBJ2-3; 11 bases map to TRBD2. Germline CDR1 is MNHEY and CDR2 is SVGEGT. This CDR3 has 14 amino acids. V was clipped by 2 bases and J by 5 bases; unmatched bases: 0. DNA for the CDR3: TGTGCCAGCAGTTACGGACTAGCGGGAGATACGCAGTATTTT. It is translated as CASSYGLAGDTQYF.

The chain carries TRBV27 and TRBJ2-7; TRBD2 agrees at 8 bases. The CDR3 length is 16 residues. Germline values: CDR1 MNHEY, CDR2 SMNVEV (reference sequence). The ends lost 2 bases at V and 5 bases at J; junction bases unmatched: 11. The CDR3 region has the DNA TGTGCCAGCAGTTTAATCCCCAGCGGGGGTTCCCACGAGCAGTACTTC. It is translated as CASSLIPSGGSHEQYF.

Here the CDR3 reads CASSLSLKDTQYF. CDR3 in DNA: TGTGCCAGCAGCTTAAGTCTTAAAGATACGCAGTATTTT. The chain links TRBV7-3 to TRBJ2-3; D not resolved. The CDR3 consists of 13 residues. Looked up from germline, CDR1 is SGHTA and CDR2 is FQGTGA. Between the trimmed V and J ends, which lost 1 base and 5 bases, there was a span of 7 bases.